Sequencing of this TCR beta chain was carried out in a study of T cells in Graves' hyperthyroidism and ophthalmopathy. Diagnoses were established using clinical symptoms, serum thyroxine and TRAb, thyroid ultrasound and orbital computed tomography. RNA transcripts yielded amplified TCR beta CDR3 regions. RT-PCR in the first round (using the HTBI primer set) targeted the TCR CDR3. TCRdb passed the multiplex PCR reads through MiXCR, listing each CDR3 protein once. The data contain some 350,000 distinct CDR3 sequences, 12% to 15% of them singletons. Trimming removed 8 bases at V and 9 bases at J, with 14 bases between. CDR1 and CDR2 from the germline V gene are SNHLY and FYNNEI. This CDR3 spans 12 amino acids. This clonotype was observed many times.

The sample comprised blood. This chain links TRBV2 with TRBJ2-1; TRBD1 might be the D (7 bases). This TCR derives from an older woman with Graves' ophthalmopathy. As DNA, the CDR3 is TGTGCCAGCGGGGAGCAGGGGGGTGAGCAGTTCTTC. Residues: CASGEQGGEQFF.